One sample yielded the 28 T cell receptor beta chains listed below, sequenced in a study of control samples from healthy donors and cancer patients. TCRdb keeps only in-frame clones here, not all; method: immunoSEQ multiplex PCR. The repertoire holds around 25,000 clones, approximately 90% seen once, with about an eighth in the top ten. Input material: PBMCs. The receptors derive from a man aged 50-59 years with lung cancer.

The chain uses TRBV7-2 and TRBJ2-1, with D possibly being TRBD2 (5 bases). V lost 4 bases and J lost 0, with 7 bases in between. Germline CDR1 and CDR2: SGHTA and FQGNSA. The CDR3 runs 14 residues. CDR3 in amino acids: CASSYRDSYNEQFF. Written as DNA, the CDR3 is TGTGCCAGCAGCTACCGGGACTCCTACAATGAGCAGTTCTTC.

The rearrangement joins TRBV29-1 to TRBJ1-1; D remains unclear. The germline V gene encodes CDR1 SQVTM and CDR2 ANQGSEA. The CDR3 loop spans 11 amino acids. The V and J ends lost 4 bases and 0 bases respectively, with 3 bases between them. Here the CDR3 reads CSVGVNTEAFF. CDR3 in DNA: TGCAGCGTTGGGGTGAACACTGAAGCTTTCTTT.

The chain recombines TRBV30 with TRBJ1-2, with 7 nucleotides matching TRBD1. After removal of 3 bases from V and 4 bases from J, the junction contained 8 bases not matched to a gene. The germline gives CDR1 GTSNPN, CDR2 SVGIG (reference sequence). This CDR3 spans 14 amino acids. The CDR3 loop reads CAWRRTGDSYGYTF. CDR3 sequence (DNA): TGTGCCTGGAGACGGACAGGCGACTCCTATGGCTACACCTTC.

The rearrangement joins TRBV27 to TRBJ2-1; D ambiguous. Germline lookup yields CDR1 MNHEY and CDR2 SMNVEV (reference sequence). Between the trimmed V and J ends, which lost 6 bases and 3 bases, there was a span of 15 bases. CDR3 size: 15 residues. The chain's CDR3 is CASRAPGDIYNEQFF. The CDR3, as DNA: TGTGCCAGCAGAGCCCCCGGAGACATCTACAATGAGCAGTTCTTC.

This sequence joins TRBV2 and TRBJ1-5; possible D gene TRBD1, 5 bases. CDR1 is SNHLY and CDR2 is FYNNEI in the germline V gene. This CDR3 spans 14 amino acids. V was cut by 5 bases and J by 4 bases, with 12 bases left in between. Written as DNA, the CDR3 is TGTGCCAGCAGTCTCGGGACGGGTAATCAGCCCCAGCATTTT. This codes for CASSLGTGNQPQHF.

The J gene is TRBJ1-4, the V gene TRBV9; 7 positions match TRBD1. Germline CDR1 SGDLS, CDR2 YYNGEE. V shed 3 bases, J shed 4 bases, and the junction held 9 bases outside the gene matches. This CDR3 has 16 residues. The DNA for the CDR3 is TGTGCCAGCAGCGGTCTCGGGACAGACTTTAATGAAAAACTGTTTTTT. Translated, it gives CASSGLGTDFNEKLFF.

The chain employs TRBV27 and TRBJ2-1; 9 bases line up with TRBD2. The CDR3 is 16 residues long. Germline V CDR1 and CDR2: MNHEY, SMNVEV (reference sequence). The J segment lost 7 bases and the V segment lost 5 bases, leaving 12 bases of the junction unmatched. DNA of the CDR3: TGTGCCAGCAGTCCAACCGCGGGGGGGCCTGGGAATGAGCAGTTCTTC. Its translation is CASSPTAGGPGNEQFF.

J is TRBJ2-2 and V is TRBV7-2, with 8 bases lining up with TRBD2. Germline loops: CDR1 SGHTA, CDR2 FQGNSA. V shed 5 bases and J 0 bases; nucleotides not matched to a gene: 5. CDR3 length equals 16 residues. The chain's CDR3 is CASSPTSDPNTGELFF. The CDR3 region has the DNA TGTGCCAGCAGCCCGACTAGCGACCCGAACACCGGGGAGCTGTTTTTT. Full variable domain (outside the CDR3, taken from reference TRBV7-2 and TRBJ2-2): GAGVSQSPSNKVTEKGKDVELRCDPISGHTALYWYRQSLGQGLEFLIYFQGNSAPDKSGLPSDRFSAERTGGSVSTLTIQRTQQEDSAVYLCASSPTSDPNTGELFFGEGSRLTVL.

This chain links TRBV7-6 with TRBJ2-5; 13 bases match TRBD2. The junction had 5 bases not matched to a gene; V was cut back by 6 bases and J by 4 bases. Germline V gives CDR1 SGHVS, CDR2 FNYEAQ. The CDR3 totals 15 residues. The CDR3 region has the DNA TGTGCCAGCAGACCAACTAGCGGGGGGGGAGAGACCCAGTACTTC. Its translation: CASRPTSGGGETQYF. Based on the CDR3 plus reference TRBV7-6 and TRBJ2-5, the full variable domain is GAGVSQSPRYKVTKRGQDVALRCDPISGHVSLYWYRQALGQGPEFLTYFNYEAQQDKSGLPNDRFSAERPEGSISTLTIQRTEQRDSAMYRCASRPTSGGGETQYFGPGTRLLVL.

V gene TRBV27 combines with J gene TRBJ2-7; weak D call: TRBD1 (5 bases). CDR1 and CDR2 (germline): MNHEY, SMNVEV (reference sequence). This CDR3 has 14 residues. Deletions cut 5 bases from V and 1 base from J, with 12 bases between. CDR3 residues: CASSLNQGSYEQYF. DNA of the CDR3: TGTGCCAGCAGTCTAAATCAGGGATCCTACGAGCAGTACTTC.

This chain uses TRBV7-9 with TRBJ1-4; 10 nucleotides match TRBD1. This CDR3 region has 15 residues. With V trimmed by 5 bases and J by 5 bases, 5 bases remained unmatched. Germline V lookup: CDR1 SEHNR, CDR2 FQNEAQ (reference sequence). Here the CDR3 reads CASSAGQGRNEKLFF. The DNA for the CDR3 is TGTGCCAGCAGCGCGGGACAGGGGAGAAATGAAAAACTGTTTTTT.

The J gene is TRBJ1-6, the V gene TRBV7-8, with no clear D. Germline CDR1 reads SGHVS; CDR2 reads FQNEAQ. Trimming stripped 2 bases from V and 8 bases from J, with 10 bases between. This CDR3 is 14 amino acids long. The CDR3 nucleotides are TGTGCCAGCAGCTTATTGGAGGAGCATTCACCCCTCCACTTT. It specifies CASSLLEEHSPLHF.

This rearrangement joins TRBV7-8 to TRBJ2-2; 15 nucleotides agree with TRBD2. The junction had 10 bases not matched to a gene; V was cut back by 5 bases and J by 3 bases. CDR3 length: 19 residues. Germline lookup yields CDR1 SGHVS and CDR2 FQNEAQ. The CDR3 loop is CASSTAWTSGGVDTGELFF. The CDR3 nucleotides are TGTGCCAGCAGCACAGCTTGGACTAGCGGGGGGGTCGACACCGGGGAGCTGTTTTTT.

V gene TRBV28 combines with J gene TRBJ1-5; maybe TRBD1 (6 bases). From germline, CDR1 is MDHEN and CDR2 SYDVKM. The V and J ends lost 6 bases and 5 bases respectively, with 17 bases between them. CDR3 length equals 15 residues. The CDR3 DNA follows: TGTGCCAGCAGCCCAACAGGGCTGGGGGATCAGCCCCAGCATTTT. Translating gives CASSPTGLGDQPQHF.

This clone was observed a single time. The chain links TRBV5-4 to TRBJ1-2; the match to TRBD1 covers 7 bases. Germline CDR1 and CDR2: SGHNT and YYREEE (reference sequence). J was trimmed by 0 bases and V by 3 bases; bases with no gene match: 2. This CDR3 has 14 amino acids. DNA for the CDR3: TGTGCCAGCAGCTGGGGGACAGCTAACTATGGCTACACCTTC. Translating gives CASSWGTANYGYTF. Together with reference TRBV5-4 and TRBJ1-2, the CDR3 gives the full variable domain: ETGVTQSPTHLIKTRGQQVTLRCSSQSGHNTVSWYQQALGQGPQFIFQYYREEENGRGNFPPRFSGLQFPNYSSELNVNALELDDSALYLCASSWGTANYGYTFGSGTRLTVV.

This sequence joins TRBV4-3 and TRBJ2-2; D ambiguous. In germline, CDR1 is LGHNA, CDR2 YSLEER. V dropped 0 bases and J dropped 0 bases, with 8 bases sitting between them. This CDR3 is 16 amino acids long. In DNA form, the CDR3 reads TGCGCCAGCAGCCAAGACCCAGTCCCGAACACCGGGGAGCTGTTTTTT. Translating gives CASSQDPVPNTGELFF.

The rearrangement links TRBV7-3 to TRBJ2-2; unclear D gene. V was trimmed by 5 bases and J by 5 bases, leaving 6 bases between them. The CDR3 covers 12 residues. The germline CDR1 and CDR2 sequences are SGHTA and FQGTGA. As DNA, the CDR3 is TGTGCCAGCAGCCCGGAAACCGGGGAGCTGTTTTTT. Translation: CASSPETGELFF.

J is TRBJ1-5 and V is TRBV19; D unclear. Trimming pared 8 bases from V and 10 bases from J, leaving 18 bases between. From germline, CDR1 is LNHDA and CDR2 SQIVND (reference sequence). This CDR3 is 13 amino acids long. As DNA, the CDR3 is TGTGCCAGTGGCATTGGAGGGCTCCGACCCCAGCATTTT. Translation: CASGIGGLRPQHF.

The CDR3 is CASRQTGTENEKLFF. DNA for the CDR3: TGTGCCAGCAGGCAGACCGGGACAGAAAATGAAAAACTGTTTTTT. V usage is TRBV2 and J usage is TRBJ1-4; 7 bases line up with TRBD1. The CDR3 has 15 amino acids. Trimming removed 6 bases from V and 5 bases from J; junction bases left unmatched: 9. The germline V gene encodes CDR1 SNHLY and CDR2 FYNNEI.

This clone has just one count. The chain has TRBV9 and TRBJ1-3; TRBD1 might be the D (6 bases). Germline CDR1 SGDLS, CDR2 YYNGEE. V lost 4 bases, J lost 1 base, and 15 bases lay in between. CDR3 length: 16 amino acids. The CDR3 region is CASSPREGVSGNTIYF. The DNA for the CDR3 is TGTGCCAGCAGCCCCCGGGAGGGGGTATCTGGAAACACCATATATTTT.

The chain links TRBV11-2 to TRBJ1-5; no reliable D call. V lost 0 bases to trimming and J lost 4 bases, with 4 bases between them. CDR3 length: 13 amino acids. CDR1 is SGHAT and CDR2 is FQNNGV in the germline V gene. The CDR3 region has the DNA TGTGCCAGCAGCTTAGAGGCGAATCAGCCCCAGCATTTT. Its protein is CASSLEANQPQHF.

This chain joins TRBV15 and TRBJ2-7; TRBD2 might be the D (6 bases). From germline, CDR1 is LNHNV and CDR2 YYDKDF (reference sequence). This CDR3 is 14 amino acids long. V gave up 0 bases and J gave up 7 bases, with 13 bases separating them. CDR3 region: CATSRDWDSWEQYF. CDR3 sequence (DNA): TGTGCCACCAGCAGAGATTGGGACTCCTGGGAGCAGTACTTC. Supplemented by reference TRBV15 and TRBJ2-7, the full variable domain reads DAMVIQNPRYQVTQFGKPVTLSCSQTLNHNVMYWYQQKSSQAPKLLFHYYDKDFNNEADTPDNFQSRRPNTSFCFLDIRSPGLGDTAMYLCATSRDWDSWEQYFGPGTRLTVT.

J is TRBJ1-2 and V is TRBV10-1, with D uncertain. Germline V gene data show CDR1 as WNHNN and CDR2 as SYGVQD (reference sequence). V shed 0 bases and J shed 6 bases, with 11 bases lying between them. CDR3 size: 14 residues. The CDR3 DNA reads TGCGCCAGCAGTGAGTCGAAAGGGAACGATGGCTACACCTTC. It translates to CASSESKGNDGYTF.

This rearrangement joins TRBV30 to TRBJ2-2, with a weak D call TRBD1 (7 bases). V was shortened by 2 bases and J by 7 bases, with 23 bases between the two germline ends. CDR1 is GTSNPN and CDR2 is SVGIG in the germline V gene (reference sequence). This CDR3 has 17 residues. The CDR3 sequence is CAWSPGRNTGEVGELFF. The CDR3 nucleotides are TGTGCCTGGAGTCCAGGGCGGAATACAGGGGAGGTCGGGGAGCTGTTTTTT.

V usage is TRBV7-6 and J usage is TRBJ2-1, with TRBD2 identical over 7 bases. This CDR3 contains 15 residues. Germline V gene data show CDR1 as SGHVS and CDR2 as FNYEAQ. V gave up 3 bases and J gave up 3 bases; unmatched junction bases: 5. CDR3 in amino acids: CASSFGGSVYNEQFF. DNA of the CDR3: TGTGCCAGCAGCTTCGGGGGGAGCGTCTACAATGAGCAGTTCTTC.

The chain carries TRBV30 and TRBJ2-1; TRBD2 might be the D (7 bases). Trimming cost V 0 bases and J 5 bases, with 14 bases left between them. Germline V CDR1 and CDR2: GTSNPN, SVGIG (reference sequence). There are 15 residues in the CDR3. CDR3 sequence (DNA): TGTGCCTGGAGTGTAATCGCGGGGGCCCACAATGAGCAGTTCTTC. Encoded protein: CAWSVIAGAHNEQFF.

The rearrangement joins TRBV7-3 to TRBJ2-1; D might be TRBD2 (6 bases). Trimming pared 4 bases from V and 0 bases from J, leaving 10 bases between. Germline V gene lookup returns CDR1 SGHTA and CDR2 FQGTGA. CDR3 length equals 15 residues. The CDR3 sequence: CASSSGLSSYNEQFF. The CDR3 DNA reads as TGTGCCAGCAGCTCGGGACTCAGCTCCTACAATGAGCAGTTCTTC.

CDR3 sequence (DNA): TGTGCCAGCAGCTTAAGGTCGCGGGGGAGCACAGATACGCAGTATTTT. This translates into CASSLRSRGSTDTQYF. The chain joins TRBV7-2 to TRBJ2-3; the match to TRBD2 covers 7 bases. Germline V CDR1 and CDR2: SGHTA, FQGNSA. V trimming: 2 bases; J trimming: 0 bases; junction bases outside the gene matches: 5. CDR3 size: 16 residues.